These 23 T cell receptor beta chains were all obtained from the same sample, sequenced in a study of blood T cell repertoires in COVID-19. Sequencing was performed with immunoSEQ multiplex PCR; in TCRdb, only in-frame clones are kept and a portion is missing. Here the sample spans 230,000 or so clones, 70% to 90% being singletons. The material sequenced was PBMCs or T cells enriched from blood (not recorded which). These receptors were collected from a woman aged 40 to 50 with acute COVID-19.

The V and J genes are TRBV14 and TRBJ1-2; unclear D gene. Looked up from germline, CDR1 is SGHDN and CDR2 is FVKESK. V lost 0 bases, J lost 5 bases, and 7 bases lay in between. CDR3 size: 13 residues. CDR3 sequence reads: CASSQDTEYGYTF. CDR3 bases: TGTGCCAGCAGCCAAGATACCGAGTATGGCTACACCTTC.

The rearrangement joins TRBV7-9 to TRBJ2-3, with 9 nucleotides matching TRBD2. The CDR3 length is 15 residues. Germline loops: CDR1 SEHNR, CDR2 FQNEAQ (reference sequence). With 6 bases clipped from V and 0 bases from J, the junction kept 4 bases outside the gene matches. Here the CDR3 reads CASRSLAGSTDTQYF. CDR3 sequence (DNA): TGTGCCAGCAGATCCCTAGCGGGGAGCACAGATACGCAGTATTTT.

The V call is TRBV7-2, the J call TRBJ2-5; 9 bases map to TRBD2. Germline CDR1 is SGHTA and CDR2 is FQGNSA. This CDR3 spans 18 amino acids. The V segment lost 1 base and the J segment 4 bases; nucleotides outside the gene matches: 13. CDR3 region: CASSLGVVSGGVGETQYF. The CDR3 region has the DNA TGTGCCAGCAGCTTAGGGGTGGTTAGCGGGGGAGTAGGAGAGACCCAGTACTTC. Variable domain in full (rest from reference TRBV7-2 and TRBJ2-5): GAGVSQSPSNKVTEKGKDVELRCDPISGHTALYWYRQSLGQGLEFLIYFQGNSAPDKSGLPSDRFSAERTGGSVSTLTIQRTQQEDSAVYLCASSLGVVSGGVGETQYFGPGTRLLVL.

V and J are TRBV2 and TRBJ1-2; tentatively, D is TRBD1 (6 bases). Germline V gene lookup returns CDR1 SNHLY and CDR2 FYNNEI. Deletions cut 2 bases from V and 0 bases from J, with 13 bases between. This CDR3 has 16 amino acids. The CDR3 DNA reads as TGTGCCAGCAGTGAAAGGGGGACACTTCCTAACTATGGCTACACCTTC. Translating gives CASSERGTLPNYGYTF.

The rearrangement uses TRBV5-6 and TRBJ2-7; a possible D gene is TRBD1 (5 bases). This CDR3 comprises 16 residues. The V and J ends lost 2 bases and 0 bases respectively, with 15 bases between them. From germline, CDR1 is SGHDT and CDR2 YYEEEE. CDR3 residues: CASSLRGQTLSYEQYF. The CDR3 DNA follows: TGTGCCAGCAGCTTACGAGGACAAACCCTCTCCTACGAGCAGTACTTC.

The chain couples TRBV4-1 to TRBJ1-4; weak D call: TRBD1 (5 bases). V lost 0 bases and J lost 0, with 8 bases in between. CDR1 is MGHRA and CDR2 is YSYEKL in the germline V gene. This CDR3 is 16 amino acids long. DNA for the CDR3: TGCGCCAGCAGCCAAGATGGGGGGACAACTAATGAAAAACTGTTTTTT. Translation gives CASSQDGGTTNEKLFF.

The chain carries TRBV6-1 and TRBJ1-2; D unresolved. Germline V lookup: CDR1 MNHNS, CDR2 SASEGT. The CDR3 sequence is 14 residues long. The ends were cut back, 3 bases at V and 8 bases at J, with 16 bases in the middle. CDR3 amino acids: CASSEDPRDSGYTF. CDR3 in DNA: TGTGCCAGCAGTGAGGACCCGAGGGATTCCGGCTACACCTTC.

The genes are TRBV6-5 and TRBJ1-3; D perhaps matches TRBD1 (6 bases). With 0 bases removed from V and 1 base from J, the gap between germline ends came to 10 bases. CDR1 and CDR2 from the germline V gene are MNHEY and SVGAGI. CDR3 length: 16 amino acids. As DNA, the CDR3 is TGTGCCAGCAGTTACTCCCCACAGGGTTCTGGAAACACCATATATTTT. Its protein product is CASSYSPQGSGNTIYF.

The genes are TRBV29-1 and TRBJ1-1; D gene uncertain. The CDR3 length is 11 residues. V dropped 5 bases and J dropped 1 base, with 5 bases sitting between them. CDR1 and CDR2 (germline): SQVTM, ANQGSEA. CDR3 nucleotides: TGCAGCGTTTCAGAGAACACTGAAGCTTTCTTT. This encodes CSVSENTEAFF.

The rearrangement uses TRBV19 and TRBJ2-3, with D possibly being TRBD2 (5 bases). The CDR3 extends over 13 amino acids. Germline CDR1 LNHDA, CDR2 SQIVND (reference sequence). V shed 7 bases and J shed 2 bases, with 10 bases lying between them. As DNA, the CDR3 is TGTGCCAGTACTCCGGGGATCACAGATACGCAGTATTTT. It is translated as CASTPGITDTQYF.

The rearrangement uses TRBV29-1 and TRBJ1-2, with 7 bases identical to TRBD1. J gave up 4 bases and V 3 bases, and 5 bases lay outside the gene matches. The CDR3 is made up of 13 amino acids. Germline V CDR1 and CDR2: SQVTM, ANQGSEA. The CDR3 DNA follows: TGCAGCGTTGAGCAGGGGGTGGGCTATGGCTACACCTTC. Its protein product is CSVEQGVGYGYTF.

This clone came up once. Different DNA sequences within this sample yield the same CDR3. This sequence joins TRBV5-1 and TRBJ2-7; TRBD1 matches 7 bases. This CDR3 comprises 14 residues. Germline assignment: CDR1 SGHRS and CDR2 YFSETQ. The junction had 3 bases not matched to a gene; V was cut back by 2 bases and J by 1 base. DNA of the CDR3: TGCGCCAGCAGCTTCTCAGGGGGATCCTACGAGCAGTACTTC. Translation: CASSFSGGSYEQYF.

The chain recombines TRBV7-8 with TRBJ2-3, with a weak D call TRBD1 (6 bases). The CDR3 extends over 15 amino acids. The germline V gene has CDR1 SGHVS and CDR2 FQNEAQ. The V gene lost 5 bases and the J gene lost 2 bases, with 14 bases spanning the gap. CDR3 residues: CASSQQGPNTDTQYF. Written as DNA, the CDR3 is TGTGCCAGCAGCCAACAGGGCCCAAACACAGATACGCAGTATTTT.

The genes are TRBV25-1 and TRBJ2-2; D is uncertain. V was trimmed by 2 bases and J by 3 bases, leaving 4 bases between them. The V gene's germline CDR1 is MGHDK and CDR2 SYGVNS. The CDR3 consists of 13 residues. The CDR3 spells CASSELDTGELFF. As DNA, the CDR3 is TGTGCCAGCAGTGAACTTGACACCGGGGAGCTGTTTTTT.

This clone was found a few times. The chain employs TRBV30 and TRBJ1-1, with unresolved D. V lost 3 bases and J lost 1, with 9 bases in between. CDR3 length equals 13 residues. CDR1 and CDR2 from the germline V gene are GTSNPN and SVGIG (reference sequence). Here the CDR3 DNA reads TGTGCCTGGAGCACCACAGAGAACACTGAAGCTTTCTTT. It codes for CAWSTTENTEAFF.

The rearrangement joins TRBV7-8 to TRBJ1-1, with D uncertain. Trimming removed 4 bases at V and 0 bases at J, with 6 bases between. In germline, CDR1 is SGHVS, CDR2 FQNEAQ. The CDR3 contains 13 residues. CDR3 in amino acids: CASSSDMNTEAFF. The CDR3 DNA reads as TGTGCCAGCAGCTCAGATATGAACACTGAAGCTTTCTTT.

The rearrangement links TRBV6-2 or TRBV6-3 to TRBJ2-7; TRBD1 matches at 11 bases. Germline V CDR1 and CDR2: MNHEY, SVGEGT. V shed 2 bases and J 3 bases; nucleotides not matched to a gene: 6. The CDR3 is 16 amino acids. CDR3 sequence: CASSYLGTGGFYEQYV. For the CDR3, the DNA is TGTGCCAGCAGTTACCTCGGGACAGGGGGATTCTACGAGCAGTACGTC.

The rearrangement joins TRBV27 to TRBJ1-1; D unclear. V lost 6 bases to trimming and J lost 3 bases, with 5 bases between them. This CDR3 is 11 amino acids long. CDR1 and CDR2 (germline): MNHEY, SMNVEV (reference sequence). This CDR3 reads CASRGHTEAFF. The CDR3 nucleotides are TGTGCCAGCAGGGGCCACACTGAAGCTTTCTTT.

The V call is TRBV3-1 (or the pseudogene TRBV3-2), the J call TRBJ2-3, with TRBD2 identical over 11 bases. This CDR3 region has 16 residues. CDR1 and CDR2 (germline): LGHDT, YNNKEL (reference sequence). V lost 1 base and J lost 1; bases outside the gene matches: 1. CDR3 region: CASSQGGLAGTDTQYF. The CDR3 DNA reads as TGTGCCAGCAGCCAAGGGGGACTAGCGGGCACAGATACGCAGTATTTT.

This chain connects TRBV3-1 (or the pseudogene TRBV3-2) to TRBJ2-2; 14 nucleotides match TRBD2. This CDR3 region has 18 residues. Germline V CDR1 and CDR2: LGHDT, YNNKEL (reference sequence). J lost 0 bases, V lost 6 bases, and 6 bases had no gene match. The CDR3 region has the DNA TGTGCCAGCAGACCCGGACTAGCGGGGGGCCCGAACACCGGGGAGCTGTTTTTT. As protein: CASRPGLAGGPNTGELFF.

The chain employs TRBV12-5 and TRBJ2-7; 10 nucleotides line up with TRBD2. Trimming at V came to 3 bases and at J to 1 base, leaving 3 bases not matched to a gene. The CDR3 has 15 amino acids. The germline V gene has CDR1 LGHNT and CDR2 FRNRAP. CDR3 region: CASGFASGGSYEQYF. DNA of the CDR3: TGTGCTAGTGGTTTCGCTAGCGGGGGTTCCTACGAGCAGTACTTC.

The chain joins TRBV19 to TRBJ2-2; D not resolved. Trimming took 4 bases from V and 5 from J, leaving 14 bases between them. CDR1 and CDR2 from the germline V gene are LNHDA and SQIVND (reference sequence). The CDR3 consists of 15 residues. CDR3 sequence reads: CASSTLSLLTGELFF. CDR3 nucleotide sequence: TGTGCCAGTAGTACCTTATCTCTCTTGACCGGGGAGCTGTTTTTT.

This clone was recorded only once. The chain couples TRBV7-6 to TRBJ1-1; D is unclear. CDR1 SGHVS and CDR2 FNYEAQ come from the germline V gene. V shed 5 bases and J shed 5 bases, with 12 bases lying between them. This CDR3 comprises 13 residues. CDR3 sequence reads: CASSRDIGTEAFF. CDR3 coding DNA: TGTGCCAGCAGCCGTGACATTGGGACTGAAGCTTTCTTT.